This section outlines one T cell receptor (beta chain) sequence together with its context. Its cognate antigen is unknown. The data are from a study of shared clonotypes between healthy human individuals. Overall study results and limits: Naive CD4 clonotype sharing across a handful of donors was around 5%. Relative to memory subsets, naive subsets generally showed larger estimated richness.

Naive CD8 cells, CD45RO-negative and positively selected for CCR7, excluded terminally differentiated effector memory CD45RA+ cells. Caucasian adults residing in Nashville, Tennessee made up all the donors. Germline V gene lookup returns CDR1 MDHEN and CDR2 SYDVKM. With V trimmed by 4 bases and J by 1 base, 7 bases remained unmatched. The CDR3 covers 16 residues. Clones were sequenced by immunoSEQ multiplex PCR, and TCRdb holds only the in-frame ones, with some missing. The sample comprises some 2,000,000 clones, roughly 95% of which are singletons, and around 1.1% rests with the top ten. Sequencing input: naive CD8+ T cells sorted from blood. The chain is built from TRBV28 and TRBJ2-5; TRBD2 agrees at 9 bases. The TCR originated in a man between 18 and 35 years old in good health. The CDR3 region is CASSWLVAGAQETQYF. In DNA, the CDR3 is TGTGCCAGCAGTTGGTTGGTAGCGGGGGCCCAAGAGACCCAGTACTTC.